These 13 T cell receptor beta chains originate from one sample sequenced in a study of cytomegalovirus exposure and HLA in healthy donors. PCR employed 60 Vbeta and 13 Jbeta primers. Clones were read by immunoSEQ multiplex PCR, and TCRdb kept only the in-frame ones, dropping some. There are hundreds of thousands of clones in the sample; around 65% occur only once, and approximately 2.5% lies in the top ten. Sequenced material: PBMCs. These receptors were taken from a female donor in good health and CMV-seronegative.

CDR3 region: CASRETGTYGYTF. The CDR3 coding sequence is TGTGCCAGCAGAGAGACAGGGACCTATGGCTACACCTTC. The rearrangement uses TRBV2 and TRBJ1-2; TRBD1 matches 7 bases. The CDR3 runs to 13 residues. Trimming at V came to 6 bases and at J to 4 bases, leaving 5 bases not matched to a gene. Germline CDR1 is SNHLY and CDR2 is FYNNEI. The whole variable domain, remainder taken from reference TRBV2 and TRBJ1-2, is EPEVTQTPSHQVTQMGQEVILRCVPISNHLYFYWYRQILGQKVEFLVSFYNNEISEKSEIFDDQFSVERPDGSNFTLKIRSTKLEDSAMYFCASRETGTYGYTFGSGTRLTVV.

The chain recombines TRBV28 with TRBJ2-7; 12 nucleotides match TRBD2. V was pared by 5 bases and J by 4 bases, with 15 bases of the junction left unmatched. There are 18 residues in the CDR3. Germline CDR1 reads MDHEN; CDR2 reads SYDVKM. The CDR3 protein is CASSGNPLGLAGKYEQYF. CDR3 in DNA: TGTGCCAGCAGTGGAAACCCCCTAGGACTAGCGGGAAAGTACGAGCAGTACTTC.

This chain joins TRBV2 and TRBJ1-4; no reliable D call. The ends were cut back, 6 bases at V and 3 bases at J, with 17 bases in the middle. This CDR3 is built from 16 residues. Per germline, CDR1 SNHLY and CDR2 FYNNEI. The CDR3 DNA follows: TGTGCCAGCAGCAGACTCCAGCTTGCAGCTAATGAAAAACTGTTTTTT. Translating it yields CASSRLQLAANEKLFF.

The chain recombines TRBV11-1 with TRBJ1-4; D gene ambiguous. The CDR3 contains 14 residues. Trimming left V 2 bases short and J 6 bases short, with 10 bases between. Germline V lookup: CDR1 SGHAT, CDR2 FQDESV (reference sequence). The CDR3 DNA reads TGTGCCAGCAGCTTAAGTCCTGCGGATGAAAAACTGTTTTTT. Translation: CASSLSPADEKLFF.

The chain employs TRBV7-9 and TRBJ2-7; no firm D call. The CDR3 has 13 amino acids. V lost 3 bases, J lost 3 bases, and 9 bases lay in between. The germline gives CDR1 SEHNR, CDR2 FQNEAQ (reference sequence). CDR3 sequence reads: CASSFSLRYEQYF. CDR3 nucleotide sequence: TGTGCCAGCAGCTTTTCCCTCCGCTACGAGCAGTACTTC.

The rearrangement joins TRBV5-6 to TRBJ2-5, with D perhaps matching TRBD1 (5 bases). V shed 0 bases and J shed 1 base, with 10 bases lying between them. Looked up from germline, CDR1 is SGHDT and CDR2 is YYEEEE. This CDR3 spans 15 amino acids. This CDR3 is CASSLVGLPQETQYF. CDR3 DNA sequence: TGTGCCAGCAGCTTGGTGGGGCTTCCCCAAGAGACCCAGTACTTC.

The DNA for the CDR3 is TGCGCCAGCAGCCAAGATACGCCTAGCGGAGGTGCGTTCTTC. As protein: CASSQDTPSGGAFF. The rearrangement joins TRBV4-1 to TRBJ2-1; TRBD2 agrees at 7 bases. Germline V lookup: CDR1 MGHRA, CDR2 YSYEKL. The ends lost 0 bases at V and 15 bases at J; junction bases unmatched: 11. The CDR3 is made up of 14 amino acids.

The chain carries TRBV5-1 and TRBJ2-1, with no clear D. The CDR3 is made up of 13 amino acids. V was shortened by 3 bases and J by 5 bases, with 9 bases between the two germline ends. CDR1 and CDR2 (germline): SGHRS, YFSETQ. The CDR3 protein is CASSSLPHNEQFF. The CDR3 DNA reads TGCGCCAGCAGCTCTCTCCCCCACAATGAGCAGTTCTTC.

CDR3 DNA: TGTGCCAGCAGCCCCGGGGACACCGACCAAGAGACCCAGTACTTC. Translating it yields CASSPGDTDQETQYF. The chain links TRBV11-3 to TRBJ2-5; D is possibly TRBD1 (6 bases). Trimming removed 5 bases at V and 0 bases at J, with 13 bases between. There are 15 residues in the CDR3. The germline CDR1 and CDR2 sequences are SGHNT and YENEEA.

This clone was detected once. This chain joins TRBV6-4 and TRBJ2-2, with 10 nucleotides matching TRBD2. The junction had 8 bases not matched to a gene; V was cut back by 7 bases and J by 6 bases. The CDR3 is 15 amino acids. Looked up from germline, CDR1 is MRHNA and CDR2 is SNTAGT. The CDR3: CASTPEAGGSGELFF. DNA of the CDR3: TGTGCCAGCACCCCCGAAGCGGGAGGGTCCGGGGAGCTGTTTTTT.

The V gene is TRBV27, the J gene TRBJ2-2; the D gene is possibly TRBD2 (6 bases). Deletions cut 6 bases from V and 4 bases from J, with 12 bases between. Per germline, CDR1 MNHEY and CDR2 SMNVEV (reference sequence). The CDR3 runs to 14 residues. The CDR3 coding sequence is TGTGCCAGCAGCAATCCCGGGAGCACCGGGGAGCTGTTTTTT. Amino acids: CASSNPGSTGELFF.

The V gene is TRBV9, the J gene TRBJ2-7; 8 positions match TRBD2. Germline V CDR1 and CDR2: SGDLS, YYNGEE. This CDR3 contains 14 residues. V shed 4 bases and J 0 bases; nucleotides not matched to a gene: 3. As DNA, the CDR3 is TGTGCCAGCAGCCCACTAGCGGCCTCCTACGAGCAGTACTTC. This translates into CASSPLAASYEQYF.

The rearrangement uses TRBV29-1 and TRBJ2-1; 7 bases agree with TRBD2. Per the germline V gene, CDR1 is SQVTM and CDR2 is ANQGSEA. The CDR3 contains 17 residues. V dropped 1 base and J dropped 0; count of bases not matched to a gene: 9. In nucleotides, the CDR3 is TGCAGCGTTGAAGGCCATCCTAGCGGAAGCTCCTACAATGAGCAGTTCTTC. It is translated as CSVEGHPSGSSYNEQFF.